These 14 T cell receptor beta chains were all obtained from the same sample, sequenced in a study of shared clonotypes between healthy human individuals. Produced via immunoSEQ multiplex PCR; TCRdb's table is partial and in-frame only. Seen here are some 580,000 clones, about 97% observed once, and the top ten hold approximately 0.057%. Sequenced material: naive CD4+ T cells sorted from blood. Subset given: CD45RA+ positively selected. The receptors come from a woman in her twenties or thirties in good health.

The chain recombines TRBV29-1 with TRBJ1-2, with 9 bases identical to TRBD1. CDR1 and CDR2 (germline): SQVTM, ANQGSEA. The CDR3 contains 15 residues. V gave up 6 bases and J gave up 7 bases; unmatched junction bases: 15. CDR3 in amino acids: CSVEPGQGMTGGYTF. CDR3 coding DNA: TGCAGCGTCGAACCAGGACAGGGGATGACAGGTGGCTACACCTTC.

Concerning this clone: The same CDR3 is also encoded by other DNA sequences in this sample. V is TRBV19 and J is TRBJ2-6; D might be TRBD2 (6 bases). Deletions cut 6 bases from V and 1 base from J, with 7 bases between. The CDR3 is 14 amino acids. CDR1 is LNHDA, CDR2 SQIVND, per germline (reference sequence). CDR3 nucleotides: TGTGCCAGTAGCAGCGGGTCTGGGGCCAACGTCCTGACTTTC. Amino acid sequence: CASSSGSGANVLTF.

The J gene is TRBJ2-6, the V gene TRBV7-2; D gene ambiguous. This CDR3 has 15 residues. With 5 bases removed from V and 4 bases from J, the gap between germline ends came to 12 bases. Germline V gene sequence: CDR1 SGHTA, CDR2 FQGNSA. The CDR3 DNA follows: TGTGCCAGCAGCCTTACCCCTTCCGGGGCCAACGTCCTGACTTTC. It codes for CASSLTPSGANVLTF.

The chain employs TRBV6-6 and TRBJ1-4; no firm D call. Trimming removed 4 bases at V and 10 bases at J, with 10 bases between. Germline V gene sequence: CDR1 MNHNY, CDR2 SVGAGI (reference sequence). The CDR3 spans 12 residues. In DNA form, the CDR3 reads TGTGCCAGCAGTTCAGGACGAGGAAAACTGTTTTTT. Translation gives CASSSGRGKLFF.

J is TRBJ2-2 and V is TRBV6-5; D unclear. CDR3 length: 12 residues. V was shortened by 5 bases and J by 6 bases, with 7 bases between the two germline ends. From germline, CDR1 is MNHEY and CDR2 SVGAGI. The CDR3: CASSGASGELFF. Here the CDR3 DNA reads TGTGCCAGCAGTGGAGCTTCCGGGGAGCTGTTTTTT.

The chain links TRBV7-8 to TRBJ1-5; D might be TRBD1 (5 bases). The germline V gene encodes CDR1 SGHVS and CDR2 FQNEAQ. This CDR3 is built from 16 residues. Trimming removed 5 bases from V and 0 bases from J, with 14 bases in between. CDR3 sequence: CASSLTRAYSNQPQHF. The DNA of the CDR3 is TGTGCCAGCAGCCTAACCAGGGCATATAGCAATCAGCCCCAGCATTTT.

This clone was observed once. The CDR3 spells CASSGGTVAKNIQYF. DNA for the CDR3: TGTGCCAGCAGTGGGGGGACAGTAGCCAAAAACATTCAGTACTTC. The chain links TRBV27 to TRBJ2-4; D perhaps matches TRBD1 (7 bases). The germline V gene encodes CDR1 MNHEY and CDR2 SMNVEV (reference sequence). The V end was cut by 5 bases, the J end by 0 bases, with 11 bases between. This CDR3 spans 15 amino acids.

This chain links TRBV28 with TRBJ2-7; possible D gene TRBD1, 5 bases. V lost 4 bases, J lost 3 bases, and 10 bases lay in between. From germline, CDR1 is MDHEN and CDR2 SYDVKM. The CDR3 loop spans 13 amino acids. The CDR3, as DNA: TGTGCCAGCAGTTCCCAGGGAAACTACGAGCAGTACTTC. Amino acids: CASSSQGNYEQYF.

The chain recombines TRBV6-1 with TRBJ2-2; 12 nucleotides agree with TRBD2. Germline values: CDR1 MNHNS, CDR2 SASEGT. The CDR3 length is 18 residues. Trimming removed 4 bases from V and 5 bases from J; junction bases left unmatched: 11. DNA of the CDR3: TGTGCCAGCAGTGTGCCGAGGACTAGCGGGGTTCTGACCGGGGAGCTGTTTTTT. It translates to CASSVPRTSGVLTGELFF.

J is TRBJ1-4 and V is TRBV5-8; D gene unclear. Per germline, CDR1 SGHTS and CDR2 YDEGEE. CDR3 length: 13 amino acids. V lost 1 base and J 4 bases, leaving 5 bases between the germline ends. The CDR3 loop is CASSLRINEKLFF. The CDR3 bases are TGTGCCAGCAGCTTGCGCATTAATGAAAAACTGTTTTTT.

The CDR3 region has the DNA TGTGCCAGCAGTGACGGGAGGTTTGAGCAGTACTTC. It codes for CASSDGRFEQYF. This rearrangement joins TRBV2 to TRBJ2-7, with 7 bases fitting TRBD2. The junction had 3 bases not matched to a gene; V was cut back by 3 bases and J by 7 bases. This CDR3 contains 12 residues. Germline CDR1 is SNHLY and CDR2 is FYNNEI.

The V gene is TRBV5-5, the J gene TRBJ2-3, with 7 bases identical to TRBD2. Germline V CDR1 and CDR2: SGHKS, YYEKEE (reference sequence). This CDR3 comprises 17 residues. After removal of 2 bases from V and 2 bases from J, the junction contained 11 bases not matched to a gene. The CDR3 DNA sequence: TGTGCCAGCAGCTTCTCCCCCGGGCTAGCGGACACAGATACGCAGTATTTT. Protein: CASSFSPGLADTDTQYF.

This sequence joins TRBV4-1 and TRBJ2-3; D is uncertain. V dropped 0 bases and J dropped 2 bases, with 12 bases sitting between them. This CDR3 region has 16 residues. The germline gives CDR1 MGHRA, CDR2 YSYEKL. CDR3 nucleotide sequence: TGCGCCAGCAGCCAAGAGATAGACGGATTCACAGATACGCAGTATTTT. It is translated as CASSQEIDGFTDTQYF.

This sequence joins TRBV5-1 and TRBJ1-2; D remains unclear. The CDR3 sequence is 13 residues long. Trimming left V 7 bases short and J 2 bases short, with 12 bases between. Germline lookup yields CDR1 SGHRS and CDR2 YFSETQ. CDR3 protein: CASAADGNYGYTF. As DNA, the CDR3 is TGCGCCAGCGCCGCGGACGGGAACTATGGCTACACCTTC. The whole variable domain, filled in from reference TRBV5-1 and TRBJ1-2, reads KAGVTQTPRYLIKTRGQQVTLSCSPISGHRSVSWYQQTPGQGLQFLFEYFSETQRNKGNFPGRFSGRQFSNSRSEMNVSTLELGDSALYLCASAADGNYGYTFGSGTRLTVV.